This paragraph reports one T cell receptor (beta chain). Its antigen is unknown. The data belong to a study of vaccination effects on CD4 cells after COVID-19. Across the study: The two convalescent patients provided samples 16 days and one week before vaccination.

Trimming shortened V by 2 bases and J by 9 bases, and 23 bases separated the two germline ends. Per the germline V gene, CDR1 is GTSNPN and CDR2 is SVGIG (reference sequence). This CDR3 contains 16 residues. Peptide-pool stimulation followed by sequencing identified expanded antigen-specific CD4+ clonotypes in the ViraFEST assay. Cultured cells yielded isolated CD4+ T cells after 10 days. Convalescent patients had PCR-confirmed SARS-CoV-2 infection between March and December 2020. Half-medium exchanges with IL-2 medium took place on days 3 and 7. Profiling relied on immunoSEQ multiplex PCR, and the TCRdb table lists in-frame clones only, not all of them. The sample comprises roughly 25,000 clones, 69% of which are singletons, and around 19% rests with the top ten.

This clonotype originated in a human donor who had a prior SARS-CoV-2 infection. Sequencing was performed on CD4+ T cells from PBMCs cultured with SARS-CoV-2 spike peptides, taken before COVID-19 vaccination. The chain is built from TRBV30 and TRBJ1-3, with D tentatively TRBD1 (5 bases). CDR3 in DNA: TGTGCCTGGAGTTTTAGGACAACCCCGGGCGGTGGCACCATATATTTT. This codes for CAWSFRTTPGGGTIYF.